These T cell receptor beta chains were read from a single sample in a study of blood T cell repertoires in COVID-19. The data were produced by immunoSEQ multiplex PCR, yet TCRdb's version contains in-frame clones alone and is incomplete. The sample holds 130,000 or so clones, 85% to 90% seen once. Sequenced input: peripheral blood. The source of these receptors is a man in his fifties with active COVID-19. The CDR3 runs from the conserved cysteine through the conserved F or W. A D gene is named only where the DNA matches it firmly. The size entry is marked missing in some rows and otherwise reads once, few, many or a size class.

TRBJ2-1,16,NA,TRBV10-3,TRBD2,TGTGCCATCAGGGCTAGCGGGGGGGCCACGAACAATGAGCAGTTCTTC,CAIRASGGATNNEQFF
TRBJ1-2,15,NA,TRBV6-5,TRBD1,TGTGCCAGCAGTTACTCGAGGCAGGGGGCGAGGGGCTACACCTTC,CASSYSRQGARGYTF
TRBJ2-7,16,NA,TRBV7-6,TRBD1,TGTGCCAGCAGGATAAGGAATATCAGGGGGTTTTACGAGCAGTACTTC,CASRIRNIRGFYEQYF
TRBJ2-3,15,NA,TRBV5-4,NA,TGTGCCAGCAGCCCGGAAGCGGGCCGCACAGATACGCAGTATTTT,CASSPEAGRTDTQYF
TRBJ2-2,15,once,TRBV3-1/TRBV3-2,NA,TGTGCCAGCAGCCTCCAGACGGGAAACACCGGGGAGCTGTTTTTT,CASSLQTGNTGELFF
TRBJ2-5,16,few,TRBV27,TRBD1,TGTGCCAGCAGTTCCCTAGGGACAGGGATTCAAGAGACCCAGTACTTC,CASSSLGTGIQETQYF
TRBJ1-1,14,NA,TRBV2,TRBD1,TGTGCCAGCACCCTACAGGGGGCGCGGACTGAAGCTTTCTTT,CASTLQGARTEAFF
TRBJ2-1,16,NA,TRBV3-1/TRBV3-2,TRBD2,TGTGCCAGCAGCCAAGTTTCTAGCGGGTTCCACAATGAGCAGTTCTTC,CASSQVSSGFHNEQFF
TRBJ2-1,20,NA,TRBV4-2,TRBD2,TGTGCCAGCAGCCAAGCCGCCCTAGCGGGGGGTCCTAGCTCCTACAATGAGCAGTTCTTC,CASSQAALAGGPSSYNEQFF
TRBJ1-4,14,NA,TRBV5-6,TRBD1,TGTGCCAGCAGCCAACGCCCAGGGGGCGAAAAACTGTTTTTT,CASSQRPGGEKLFF
TRBJ2-5,17,NA,TRBV27,TRBD2,TGTGCCAGCAGTTTAGATTCCTCAAGGACTAGTTGTGAGACCCAGTACTTC,CASSLDSSRTSCETQYF
TRBJ2-3,14,NA,TRBV5-1,NA,TGCGCCAGCAGCGCCGGGGTTACCACAGATACGCAGTATTTT,CASSAGVTTDTQYF
TRBJ2-1,15,NA,TRBV4-2,TRBD1,TGTGCCAGCAGCCATAAGCGGACAGGGGTCCATGAGCAGTTCTTC,CASSHKRTGVHEQFF
TRBJ2-1,12,NA,TRBV20-1,NA,TGCAGTGCTAGTTACAACGACAATGAGCAGTTCTTC,CSASYNDNEQFF
TRBJ2-7,14,NA,TRBV7-2,TRBD1,TGTGCCAGCAGCTCAACCGGGACAGGGGTCGAGCAGTACTTC,CASSSTGTGVEQYF
TRBJ2-7,12,NA,TRBV19,NA,TGTGCCAGTAGTATGGAGCGCCACGAGCAGTACTTC,CASSMERHEQYF
TRBJ2-5,13,NA,TRBV11-2,NA,TGTGCCAGCAGCTTCGACAGACAAGAGACCCAGTACTTC,CASSFDRQETQYF
TRBJ2-1,16,NA,TRBV20-1,NA,TGCAGTGCTAGTGGGGAGACTGGAATCTCCTACAATGAGCAGTTCTTC,CSASGETGISYNEQFF
TRBJ1-2,15,NA,TRBV15,NA,TGTGCCACCAGCAGAGATAAACAGGGCAACTATGGCTACACCTTC,CATSRDKQGNYGYTF
TRBJ2-1,12,NA,TRBV12-3/TRBV12-4,NA,TGTGCCAGCAGTTCACTATCCCCGGAGCAGTTCTTC,CASSSLSPEQFF
TRBJ1-1,16,NA,TRBV7-6,TRBD1,TGTGCCAGCAGCTCTGGGTACAGGGGGCGAGACACTGAAGCTTTCTTT,CASSSGYRGRDTEAFF
TRBJ1-2,14,NA,TRBV3-1/TRBV3-2,NA,TGTGCCAGCAGTCCCCCCTTGGACAGCTATGGCTACACCTTC,CASSPPLDSYGYTF
TRBJ2-3,16,NA,TRBV3-1/TRBV3-2,NA,TGTGCCAGCAGCCAAGAGGGGAACGGGCGGGTGAATACGCAGTATTTT,CASSQEGNGRVNTQYF
TRBJ2-7,13,NA,TRBV4-1,TRBD1,TGCGCCAGTCAAGGGACAGGGGGGGGCGAGCAGTACTTC,CASQGTGGGEQYF
TRBJ1-1,13,NA,TRBV6-5,NA,TGTGCCAGCACCAGGGACTGGGACACTGAAGCTTTCTTT,CASTRDWDTEAFF
TRBJ1-1,14,NA,TRBV4-3,TRBD1,TGCGCCAGCAGCCAGGGACAGGGTGGCACTGAAGCTTTCTTT,CASSQGQGGTEAFF
TRBJ1-1,13,once,TRBV30,NA,TGTGCCTGGATGAAGCAGGGGTTTACTGAAGCTTTCTTT,CAWMKQGFTEAFF
TRBJ1-1,13,NA,TRBV4-1,NA,TGCGCCAGCAGCCAAGGGTTCGCCGGTTGGGCTTTCTTT,CASSQGFAGWAFF
TRBJ1-3,13,few,TRBV7-9,NA,TGTGCCAGCAGTCTGGGCTCCGGAAACACCATATATTTT,CASSLGSGNTIYF